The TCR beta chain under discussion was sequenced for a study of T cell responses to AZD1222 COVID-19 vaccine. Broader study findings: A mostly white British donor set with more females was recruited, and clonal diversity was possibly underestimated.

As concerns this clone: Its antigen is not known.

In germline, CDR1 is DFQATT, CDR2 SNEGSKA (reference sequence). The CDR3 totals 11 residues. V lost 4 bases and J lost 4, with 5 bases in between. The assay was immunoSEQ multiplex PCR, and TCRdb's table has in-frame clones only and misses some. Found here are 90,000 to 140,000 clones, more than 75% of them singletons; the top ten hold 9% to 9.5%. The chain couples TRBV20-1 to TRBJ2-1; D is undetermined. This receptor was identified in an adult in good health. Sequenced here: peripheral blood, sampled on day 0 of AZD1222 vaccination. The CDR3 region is CSANPYNEQFF. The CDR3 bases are TGCAGTGCTAACCCTTACAATGAGCAGTTCTTC.